Below, 28 T cell receptor beta chains from the same sample are listed, as sequenced in a study of T cell repertoires in cytomegalovirus infection (dated by TCRdb to the late 2010s). Sequenced using an Illumina HiSeq 1500. TCRdb applied fastp at Q25 and MiXCR to the public reads, then kept only in-frame beta chains. A single entry per CDR3 protein holds the most common genes and DNA from its merged rows. The sample yields about 330,000 distinct CDR3 sequences; about 35% were counted once. The top ten clonotypes cover roughly 13% of the sample. These receptors' targets are unknown. The sample's treatment or condition label, decoded: in vitro stimulation with specific CMV peptide epitopes to enrich CMV-specific T cells. Material: cultured PBMCs, obtained from culture after CMV antigen stimulation. The receptors derive from a human donor in good health (CMV status not recorded). Some clones in this sample may be carry-over from other donors' samples.

This clonotype came up a few times. This chain connects TRBV6-2 or TRBV6-3 to TRBJ2-1; D is uncertain. The CDR3 covers 14 residues. The ends were cut back, 6 bases at V and 7 bases at J, with 16 bases in the middle. In germline, CDR1 is MNHEY, CDR2 SVGEGT. DNA of the CDR3: TGTGCCAGCAGAGGCTTTCAGTTCAGGAATGAGCAGTTCTTC. Translating it yields CASRGFQFRNEQFF.

The J gene is TRBJ1-1, the V gene TRBV25-1; TRBD1 might be the D (5 bases). Trimming left V 3 bases short and J 6 bases short, with 11 bases between. The germline CDR1 and CDR2 sequences are MGHDK and SYGVNS. The CDR3 is made up of 13 amino acids. The CDR3 reads CASSEQQGAEAFF. The CDR3 DNA reads TGTGCCAGCAGTGAGCAGCAGGGCGCTGAAGCTTTCTTT.

This clonotype was counted a few times. The gene calls are TRBV7-2 and TRBJ2-5; D may be TRBD2 (5 bases). The germline V gene has CDR1 SGHTA and CDR2 FQGNSA. This CDR3 has 14 amino acids. Deletions cut 1 base from V and 5 bases from J, with 11 bases between. CDR3 loop: CASSLVTRGETQYF. The CDR3 DNA follows: TGTGCCAGCAGCTTAGTTACTAGAGGGGAGACCCAGTACTTC.

The chain is built from TRBV11-2 and TRBJ2-3; D might be TRBD2 (6 bases). CDR1 is SGHAT and CDR2 is FQNNGV in the germline V gene. CDR3 length equals 16 residues. The V and J ends lost 5 bases and 3 bases respectively, with 18 bases between them. This CDR3 is CASSLRDLAPTDTQYF. CDR3 bases: TGTGCCAGCAGCCTCAGGGATCTAGCGCCGACAGATACGCAGTATTTT.

This clonotype was counted once. The genes are TRBV29-1 and TRBJ2-1, with 10 bases lining up with TRBD2. CDR3 length: 14 residues. Germline values: CDR1 SQVTM, CDR2 ANQGSEA. V lost 5 bases, J lost 4 bases, and 5 bases stayed unmatched. CDR3 nucleotide sequence: TGCAGCGTTCGAGCGGGAGGGCTGTACAATGAGCAGTTCTTC. Translation gives CSVRAGGLYNEQFF.

The rearrangement links TRBV9 to TRBJ2-7, with D tentatively TRBD1 (6 bases). The CDR3 is made up of 14 amino acids. V was trimmed by 3 bases and J by 7 bases, leaving 17 bases between them. CDR1 is SGDLS and CDR2 is YYNGEE in the germline V gene. The CDR3 nucleotides are TGTGCCAGCAGCGAGAGCCCAGGGGTTGGGGAGCAGTACTTC. Amino acid sequence: CASSESPGVGEQYF.

This clonotype has just a few counts. This chain uses TRBV6-2 or TRBV6-3 with TRBJ2-1; the D gene could be TRBD1 or TRBD2 (6 bases each). Germline V gives CDR1 MNHEY, CDR2 SVGEGT. The CDR3 totals 16 residues. V lost 0 bases to trimming and J lost 0 bases, with 9 bases between them. CDR3 amino acids: CASSYSRDNSYNEQFF. Written as DNA, the CDR3 is TGTGCCAGCAGTTACTCGCGGGACAACTCCTACAATGAGCAGTTCTTC.

This clonotype came up a few times. The chain recombines TRBV7-9 with TRBJ2-7, with D unclear. The germline V gene has CDR1 SEHNR and CDR2 FQNEAQ (reference sequence). The CDR3 runs 14 residues. The V end lost 1 base, the J end lost 2 bases, and 9 bases lay between the germline ends. The CDR3 loop reads CASSLEQPPYEQYF. DNA of the CDR3: TGTGCCAGCAGCTTAGAACAGCCCCCCTACGAGCAGTACTTC. The full variable domain, in which reference TRBV7-9 and TRBJ2-7 provide the parts outside the CDR3, is DTGVSQNPRHKITKRGQNVTFRCDPISEHNRLYWYRQTLGQGPEFLTYFQNEAQLEKSRLLSDRFSAERPKGSFSTLEIQRTEQGDSAMYLCASSLEQPPYEQYFGPGTRLTVT.

This clonotype was counted many times. The chain is built from TRBV24-1 and TRBJ2-3, with D perhaps matching TRBD1 (5 bases). The CDR3 consists of 15 residues. Germline assignment: CDR1 KGHDR and CDR2 SFDVKD. With 1 base removed from V and 6 bases from J, the gap between germline ends came to 13 bases. The CDR3 sequence is CATSDFPTDSDTQYF. DNA of the CDR3: TGTGCCACCAGTGATTTCCCGACAGACTCCGATACGCAGTATTTT.

J is TRBJ2-2 and V is TRBV7-2; 16 bases align to TRBD2. Germline lookup yields CDR1 SGHTA and CDR2 FQGNSA. This CDR3 is built from 19 residues. The ends lost 0 bases at V and 5 bases at J; junction bases unmatched: 6. The CDR3 nucleotides read TGTGCCAGCAGCTTAGCGGGGACTAGCGGGAGGGCCCGGACCGGGGAGCTGTTTTTT. This translates into CASSLAGTSGRARTGELFF.

The rearrangement uses TRBV14 and TRBJ2-1, with D possibly being TRBD1 or TRBD2 (5 bases each). CDR3 size: 13 residues. V dropped 0 bases and J dropped 13 bases, with 13 bases sitting between them. Germline lookup yields CDR1 SGHDN and CDR2 FVKESK. The CDR3 region has the DNA TGTGCCAGCAGCCAAGATCTTAAGGGACGCCAGTTCTTC. It encodes CASSQDLKGRQFF.

V gene TRBV20-1 combines with J gene TRBJ2-1, with D tentatively TRBD2 (6 bases). The CDR3 covers 17 residues. Between the trimmed V and J ends, which lost 0 bases and 0 bases, there was a span of 15 bases. Germline CDR1 and CDR2: DFQATT and SNEGSKA (reference sequence). As DNA, the CDR3 is TGCAGTGCTAGAGATCTCCCTCGGGGGAGCTCCTACAATGAGCAGTTCTTC. Its protein product is CSARDLPRGSSYNEQFF.

This clonotype was seen a few times. The chain combines TRBV12-3 or TRBV12-4 with TRBJ2-1, with TRBD1 as a possible D gene (5 bases). V lost 1 base, J lost 5 bases, and 24 bases lay in between. The CDR3 is made up of 19 amino acids. CDR3 sequence reads: CASSLGRWGEGRTDNEQFF. CDR3 coding DNA: TGTGCCAGCAGTTTAGGACGCTGGGGCGAAGGTCGAACGGACAATGAGCAGTTCTTC.

The chain employs TRBV10-3 and TRBJ2-1; D call uncertain. Looked up from germline, CDR1 is ENHRY and CDR2 is SYGVKD. The CDR3 has 16 amino acids. Trimming removed 1 base at V and 0 bases at J, with 10 bases between. CDR3 protein: CAISEYLISSYNEQFF. The CDR3 DNA follows: TGTGCCATCAGTGAGTACCTAATAAGCTCCTACAATGAGCAGTTCTTC.

Many counts were recorded for this clonotype. One junction end disagrees with the germline gene, perhaps due to a read error. The chain combines TRBV7-6 with TRBJ2-1, with D possibly being TRBD2 (5 bases). In germline, CDR1 is SGHVS, CDR2 FNYEAQ. This CDR3 contains 14 residues. The CDR3, as DNA: TGTGCCAGCAGCCTAGCACCTAGGAACAATGAGCAGTTCTTC. Its protein is CASSLAPRNNEQFF.

V is TRBV30 and J is TRBJ1-1, with D unresolved. The germline V gene has CDR1 GTSNPN and CDR2 SVGIG (reference sequence). The CDR3 has 10 residues. The germline V and J ends were trimmed by 1 base and 5 bases, with 2 bases remaining between them. The CDR3 DNA reads as TGTGCCTGGAGTGAAACTGAAGCTTTCTTT. Its protein product is CAWSETEAFF.

V and J are TRBV20-1 and TRBJ2-5, with TRBD2 identical over 11 bases. After removal of 0 bases from V and 3 bases from J, the junction contained 3 bases not matched to a gene. The CDR3 has 15 residues. Germline loops: CDR1 DFQATT, CDR2 SNEGSKA (reference sequence). The CDR3 DNA reads as TGCAGTGCTAGAGATAGCGGGAGGGCCGAAGAGACCCAGTACTTC. Residues: CSARDSGRAEETQYF.

The chain links TRBV6-8 to TRBJ1-2; D is uncertain. In germline, CDR1 is MNHGY, CDR2 SAAAGT. V lost 6 bases, J lost 3 bases, and 8 bases lay in between. The CDR3 sequence is 12 residues long. DNA of the CDR3: TGTGCCAGCAGGCAGGACGACTATGGCTACACCTTC. This codes for CASRQDDYGYTF.

As for this clonotype: This may come from a read error, since a much larger clone is one base off. CDR3 protein: CASSLGPLNTEACF. In DNA form, the CDR3 reads TGTGCCAGCAGCTTAGGACCTCTGAACACTGAAGCTTGCTTT. The chain links TRBV7-2 to TRBJ1-1; no clear D. The CDR3 sequence is 14 residues long. Germline V gene lookup returns CDR1 SGHTA and CDR2 FQGNSA.

This clonotype was recorded only once. The V and J genes are TRBV4-3 and TRBJ1-2; no firm D call. Trimming left V 0 bases short and J 5 bases short, with 10 bases between. This CDR3 has 14 amino acids. Germline V lookup: CDR1 LGHNA, CDR2 YSLEER. The CDR3 sequence is CASSQDLLGYGYTF. The CDR3 DNA is TGCGCCAGCAGCCAAGACTTACTAGGATATGGCTACACCTTC.

This clonotype was recorded a few times. This chain uses TRBV7-3 with TRBJ1-1; D unclear. Germline V lookup: CDR1 SGHTA, CDR2 FQGTGA. Trimming took off 4 bases at V and 4 bases at J, with 13 bases between the two ends. The CDR3 is 14 residues long. This CDR3 reads CASSSAAASTEAFF. For the CDR3, the DNA is TGTGCCAGCAGCTCAGCGGCTGCGAGCACTGAAGCTTTCTTT.

This clonotype was seen a handful of times. The rearrangement links TRBV6-2 or TRBV6-3 to TRBJ2-7; perhaps D is TRBD1 or TRBD2 (5 bases each). V lost 2 bases, J lost 3 bases, and 14 bases lay in between. CDR3 length equals 15 residues. Per germline, CDR1 MNHEY and CDR2 SVGEGT. The CDR3 DNA follows: TGTGCCAGCAGTTACCCGGGGCAGGGCTTCTACGAGCAGTACGTC. This codes for CASSYPGQGFYEQYV.

The V call is TRBV7-2, the J call TRBJ2-5, with TRBD2 matching 10 bases. The CDR3 contains 18 residues. V was clipped by 4 bases and J by 7 bases; unmatched bases: 18. From germline, CDR1 is SGHTA and CDR2 FQGNSA. The CDR3, as DNA: TGTGCCAGCAGCTCCCCGCCCCTAGCCAGCGGGAGGGCCAGGACCCAGTACTTC. Translation gives CASSSPPLASGRARTQYF.

This clonotype was detected many times. V is TRBV7-2 and J is TRBJ2-7, with D tentatively TRBD2 (7 bases). Trimming removed 1 base at V and 0 bases at J, with 10 bases between. Germline CDR1 and CDR2: SGHTA and FQGNSA. This CDR3 has 15 amino acids. The CDR3 loop is CASSLVGGASYEQYV. The CDR3, as DNA: TGTGCCAGCAGCTTAGTGGGGGGGGCCTCCTACGAGCAGTACGTC.

This clonotype has more than one count but fewer than ten. The chain recombines TRBV7-2 with TRBJ1-2, with a possible D match to TRBD1 (6 bases). Germline CDR1 is SGHTA and CDR2 is FQGNSA. The CDR3 is made up of 14 amino acids. Trimming took 1 base from V and 3 from J, leaving 9 bases between them. For the CDR3, the DNA is TGTGCCAGCAGCTTAGGGACAGCCGACTATGGCTACACCTTC. This codes for CASSLGTADYGYTF.

The rearrangement uses TRBV7-9 and TRBJ1-2; tentatively, D is TRBD1 (5 bases). Germline assignment: CDR1 SEHNR and CDR2 FQNEAQ (reference sequence). V was clipped by 4 bases and J by 8 bases, with 14 bases between them. The CDR3 covers 13 residues. This CDR3 reads CASSSGLLEGYTF. Written as DNA, the CDR3 is TGTGCCAGCAGCTCGGGACTACTTGAAGGCTACACCTTC. Using reference TRBV7-9 and TRBJ1-2 for the parts outside the CDR3, the full variable domain is DTGVSQNPRHKITKRGQNVTFRCDPISEHNRLYWYRQTLGQGPEFLTYFQNEAQLEKSRLLSDRFSAERPKGSFSTLEIQRTEQGDSAMYLCASSSGLLEGYTFGSGTRLTVV.

This chain uses TRBV7-8 with TRBJ2-7, with 10 bases lining up with TRBD2. Germline CDR1 and CDR2: SGHVS and FQNEAQ. V lost 5 bases and J lost 4; bases outside the gene matches: 11. The CDR3 is 16 residues long. This CDR3 reads CASSRPPGLAQYEQYF. The CDR3 nucleotides read TGTGCCAGCAGCCGCCCTCCGGGACTAGCGCAGTACGAGCAGTACTTC.

The CDR3 spells CASSVGGRAYNEQFF. The CDR3 region has the DNA TGCGCCAGCAGTGTCGGCGGGAGGGCCTACAATGAGCAGTTCTTC. V is TRBV10-1 and J is TRBJ2-1, with 9 bases aligning to TRBD2. Per germline, CDR1 WNHNN and CDR2 SYGVQD (reference sequence). V lost 4 bases, J lost 2 bases, and 3 bases stayed unmatched. The CDR3 spans 15 residues.